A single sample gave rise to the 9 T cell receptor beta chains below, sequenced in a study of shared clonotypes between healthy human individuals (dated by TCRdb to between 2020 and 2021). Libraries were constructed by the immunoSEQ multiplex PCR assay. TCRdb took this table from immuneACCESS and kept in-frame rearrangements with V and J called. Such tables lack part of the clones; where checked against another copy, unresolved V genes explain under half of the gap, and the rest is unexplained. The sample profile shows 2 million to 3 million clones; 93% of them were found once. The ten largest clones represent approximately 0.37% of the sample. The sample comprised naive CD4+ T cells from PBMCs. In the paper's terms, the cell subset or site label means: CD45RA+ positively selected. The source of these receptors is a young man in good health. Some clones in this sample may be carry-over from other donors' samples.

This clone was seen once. In nucleotides, the CDR3 is TGTGCCAGCAGCTTAGATAGCGGTCAGCCCCAGCATTTT. Encoded protein: CASSLDSGQPQHF. This chain uses TRBV11-2 with TRBJ1-5, with D hard to call. The CDR3 sequence is 13 residues long. Germline values: CDR1 SGHAT, CDR2 FQNNGV. Trimming stripped 0 bases from V and 6 bases from J, with 6 bases between.

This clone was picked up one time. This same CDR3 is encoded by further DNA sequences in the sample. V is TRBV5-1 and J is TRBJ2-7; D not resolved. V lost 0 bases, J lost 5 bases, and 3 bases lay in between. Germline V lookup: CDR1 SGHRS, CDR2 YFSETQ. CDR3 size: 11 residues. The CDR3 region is CASSLVDEQYF. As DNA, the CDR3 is TGCGCCAGCAGCTTGGTAGACGAGCAGTACTTC.

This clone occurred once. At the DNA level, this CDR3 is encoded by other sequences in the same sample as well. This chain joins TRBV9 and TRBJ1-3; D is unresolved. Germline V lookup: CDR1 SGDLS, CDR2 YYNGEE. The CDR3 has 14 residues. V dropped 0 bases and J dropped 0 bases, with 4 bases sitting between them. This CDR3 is CASSVEGSGNTIYF. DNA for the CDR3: TGTGCCAGCAGCGTAGAAGGCTCTGGAAACACCATATATTTT. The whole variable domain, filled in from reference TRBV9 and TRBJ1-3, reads DSGVTQTPKHLITATGQRVTLRCSPRSGDLSVYWYQQSLDQGLQFLIQYYNGEERAKGNILERFSAQQFPDLHSELNLSSLELGDSALYFCASSVEGSGNTIYFGEGSWLTVV.

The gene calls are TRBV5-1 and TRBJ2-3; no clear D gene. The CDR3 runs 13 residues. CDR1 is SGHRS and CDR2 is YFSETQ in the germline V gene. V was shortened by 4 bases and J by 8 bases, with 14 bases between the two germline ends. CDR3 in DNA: TGCGCCAGCAGCCTTGACCCGTTCAGTACGCAGTATTTT. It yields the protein CASSLDPFSTQYF.

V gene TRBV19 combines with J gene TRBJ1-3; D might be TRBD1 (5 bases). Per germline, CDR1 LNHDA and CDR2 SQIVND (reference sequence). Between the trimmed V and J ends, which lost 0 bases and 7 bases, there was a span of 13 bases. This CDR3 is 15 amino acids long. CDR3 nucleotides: TGTGCCAGTAGTATAGAAGATTGGGAGGGGAACACCATATATTTT. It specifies CASSIEDWEGNTIYF.

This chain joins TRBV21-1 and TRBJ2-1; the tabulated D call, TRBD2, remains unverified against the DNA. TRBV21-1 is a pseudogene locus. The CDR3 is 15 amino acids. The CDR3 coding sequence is TGTGCCAGCAACACGGGGCCTAGCGACCACAATGAGCAGTTCTTC. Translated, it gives CASNTGPSDHNEQFF.

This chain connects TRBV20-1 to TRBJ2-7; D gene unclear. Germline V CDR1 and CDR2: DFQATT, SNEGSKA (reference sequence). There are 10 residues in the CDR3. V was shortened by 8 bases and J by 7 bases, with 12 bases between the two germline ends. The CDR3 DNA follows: TGCAGTCTTCCCGGTTCGGAGCAGTACTTC. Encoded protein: CSLPGSEQYF.

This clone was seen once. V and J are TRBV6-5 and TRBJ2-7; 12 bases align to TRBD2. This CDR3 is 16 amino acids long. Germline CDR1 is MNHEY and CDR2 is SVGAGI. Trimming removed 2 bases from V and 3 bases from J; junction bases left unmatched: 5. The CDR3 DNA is TGTGCCAGCAGTTACACCCGACTAGCGGGGGACTACGAGCAGTACTTC. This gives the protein CASSYTRLAGDYEQYF.

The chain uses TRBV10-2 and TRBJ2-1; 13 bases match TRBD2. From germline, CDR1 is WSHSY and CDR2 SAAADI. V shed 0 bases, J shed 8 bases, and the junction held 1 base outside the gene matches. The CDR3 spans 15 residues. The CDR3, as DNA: TGCGCCAGCAGTGAGTCGACTAGCGGGAGGTATGAGCAGTTCTTC. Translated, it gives CASSESTSGRYEQFF.